The clone carrying this T cell receptor beta chain was detected a few times. Its specificity is unknown. Trimming removed 0 bases at V and 8 bases at J, with 13 bases between. Germline V CDR1 and CDR2: GTSNPN, SVGIG (reference sequence). The CDR3 runs to 13 residues. The data belong to a study of naive and memory T cell subsets. Broader study findings: Naive repertoires, especially CD8, held a few larger clonotypes, possibly memory cells re-expressing CD45RA.

CD4+ T cell IFNgamma after overnight CMV lysate exposure gave donor CMV status. After CD4 positive bead selection, the CD4-negative fraction gave CD8 T cells. Cells stained for CD3, CD4, CD8, CD45RA and CD27 were sorted into four subsets. The beta constant-region primer was an equimolar mix of two oligonucleotides covering TRBC1 and TRBC2. The ligated cDNA underwent four PCR rounds using SP2 and nested alpha and beta constant-region primers. MiXCR, run by TCRdb on the UMI-ligation and nested PCR reads, gives a single entry per CDR3 protein. The table includes roughly 100,000 distinct CDR3 sequences, 13% to 15% detected once.

The rearrangement links TRBV30 to TRBJ1-2; perhaps TRBD1 as D (5 bases). The source material was naive CD8+ T cells from blood. The receptor was derived from a human donor in good health. CDR3 sequence (DNA): TGTGCCTGGAGTGTCGGGGGGTCGGAGGGCTACACCTTC. Translated: CAWSVGGSEGYTF.